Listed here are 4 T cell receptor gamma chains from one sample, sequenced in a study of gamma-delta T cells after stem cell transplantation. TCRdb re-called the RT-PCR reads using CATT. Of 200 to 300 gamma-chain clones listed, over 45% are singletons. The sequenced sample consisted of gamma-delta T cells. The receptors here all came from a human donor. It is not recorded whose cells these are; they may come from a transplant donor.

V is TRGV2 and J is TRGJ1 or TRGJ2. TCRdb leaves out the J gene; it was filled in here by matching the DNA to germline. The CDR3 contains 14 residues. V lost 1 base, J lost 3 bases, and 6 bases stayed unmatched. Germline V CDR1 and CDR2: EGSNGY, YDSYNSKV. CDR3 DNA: TGTGCCACCTGGGACGGAGGGAGTTATTATAAGAAACTCTTT. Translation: CATWDGGSYYKKLF.

The CDR3 DNA sequence: TGTGCCTTGTGGGAGGCGGGATTGGGCAAAAAAATCAAGGTATTT. This translates into CALWEAGLGKKIKVF. The chain joins TRGV9 to TRGJP. The J gene, missing from TCRdb, was assigned here through DNA to germline matching. Unmatched junction bases numbered 5, after V lost 2 bases and J lost 10 bases. From germline, CDR1 is GITISATS and CDR2 ISYDGTV (reference sequence). CDR3 length: 15 residues.

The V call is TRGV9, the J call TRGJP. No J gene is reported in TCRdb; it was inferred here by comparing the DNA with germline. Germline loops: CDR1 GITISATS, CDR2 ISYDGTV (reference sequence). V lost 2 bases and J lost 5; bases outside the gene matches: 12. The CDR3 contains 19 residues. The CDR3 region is CALWEEMVSKELGKKIKVF. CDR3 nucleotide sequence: TGTGCCTTGTGGGAGGAAATGGTTTCAAAAGAGTTGGGCAAAAAAATCAAGGTATTT.

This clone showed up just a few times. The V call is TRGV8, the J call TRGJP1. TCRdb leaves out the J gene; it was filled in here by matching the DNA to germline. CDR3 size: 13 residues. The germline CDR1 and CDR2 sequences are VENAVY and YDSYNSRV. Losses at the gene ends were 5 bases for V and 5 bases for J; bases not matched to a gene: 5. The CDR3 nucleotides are TGTGCCACCTGGGTCACAACTGGTTGGTTCAAGATATTT. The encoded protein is CATWVTTGWFKIF.